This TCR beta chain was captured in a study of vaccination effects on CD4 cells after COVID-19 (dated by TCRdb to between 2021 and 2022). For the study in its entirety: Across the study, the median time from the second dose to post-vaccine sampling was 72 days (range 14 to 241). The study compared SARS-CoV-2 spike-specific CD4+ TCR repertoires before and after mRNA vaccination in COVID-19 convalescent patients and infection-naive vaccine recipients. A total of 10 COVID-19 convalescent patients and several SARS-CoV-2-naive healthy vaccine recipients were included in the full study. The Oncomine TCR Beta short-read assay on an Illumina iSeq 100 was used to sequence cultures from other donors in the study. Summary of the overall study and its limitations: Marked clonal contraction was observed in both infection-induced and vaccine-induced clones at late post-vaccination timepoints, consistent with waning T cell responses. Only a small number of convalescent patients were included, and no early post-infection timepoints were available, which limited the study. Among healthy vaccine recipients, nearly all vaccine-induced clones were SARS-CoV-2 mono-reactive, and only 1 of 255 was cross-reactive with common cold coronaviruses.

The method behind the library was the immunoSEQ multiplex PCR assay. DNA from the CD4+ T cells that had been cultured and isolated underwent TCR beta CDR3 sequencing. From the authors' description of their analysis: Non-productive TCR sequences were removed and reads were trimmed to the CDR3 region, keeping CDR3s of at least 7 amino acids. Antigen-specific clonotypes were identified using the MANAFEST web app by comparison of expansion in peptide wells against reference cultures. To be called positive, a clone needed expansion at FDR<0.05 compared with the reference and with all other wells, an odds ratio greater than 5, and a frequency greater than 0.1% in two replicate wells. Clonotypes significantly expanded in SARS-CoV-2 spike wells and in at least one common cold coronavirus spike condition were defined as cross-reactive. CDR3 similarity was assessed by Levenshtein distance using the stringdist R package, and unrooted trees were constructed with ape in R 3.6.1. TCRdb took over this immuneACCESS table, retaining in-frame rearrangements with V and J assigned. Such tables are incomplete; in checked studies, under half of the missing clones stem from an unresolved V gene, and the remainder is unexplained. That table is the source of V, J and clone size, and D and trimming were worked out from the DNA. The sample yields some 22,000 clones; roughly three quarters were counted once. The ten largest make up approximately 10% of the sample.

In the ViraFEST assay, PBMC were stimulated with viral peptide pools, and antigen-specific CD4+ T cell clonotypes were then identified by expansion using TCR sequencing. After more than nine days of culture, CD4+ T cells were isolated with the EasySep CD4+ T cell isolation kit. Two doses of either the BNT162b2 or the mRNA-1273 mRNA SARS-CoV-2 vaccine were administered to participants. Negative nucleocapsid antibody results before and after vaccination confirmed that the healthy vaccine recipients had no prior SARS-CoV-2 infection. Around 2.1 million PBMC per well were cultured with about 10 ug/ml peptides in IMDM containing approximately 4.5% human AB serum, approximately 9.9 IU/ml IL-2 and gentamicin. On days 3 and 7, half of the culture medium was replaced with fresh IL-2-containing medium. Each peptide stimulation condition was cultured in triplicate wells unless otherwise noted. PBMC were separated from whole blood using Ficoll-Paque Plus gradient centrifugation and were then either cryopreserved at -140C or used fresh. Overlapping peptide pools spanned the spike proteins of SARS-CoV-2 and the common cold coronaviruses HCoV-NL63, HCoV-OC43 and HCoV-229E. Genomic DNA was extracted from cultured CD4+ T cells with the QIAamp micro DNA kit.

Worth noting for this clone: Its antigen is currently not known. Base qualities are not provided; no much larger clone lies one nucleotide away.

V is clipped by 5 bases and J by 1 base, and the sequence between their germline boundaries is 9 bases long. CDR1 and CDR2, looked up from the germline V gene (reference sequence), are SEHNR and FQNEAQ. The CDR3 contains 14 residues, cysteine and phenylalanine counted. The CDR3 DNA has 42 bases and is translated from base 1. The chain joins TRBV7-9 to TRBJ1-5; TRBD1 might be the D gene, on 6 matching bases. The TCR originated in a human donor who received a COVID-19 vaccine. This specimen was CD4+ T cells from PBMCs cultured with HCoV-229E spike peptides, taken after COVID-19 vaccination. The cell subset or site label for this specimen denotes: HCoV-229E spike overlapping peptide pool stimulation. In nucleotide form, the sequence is TGTGCCAGCAGCCGAGGGGGGAGCAATCAGCCCCAGCATTTT. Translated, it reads CASSRGGSNQPQHF.